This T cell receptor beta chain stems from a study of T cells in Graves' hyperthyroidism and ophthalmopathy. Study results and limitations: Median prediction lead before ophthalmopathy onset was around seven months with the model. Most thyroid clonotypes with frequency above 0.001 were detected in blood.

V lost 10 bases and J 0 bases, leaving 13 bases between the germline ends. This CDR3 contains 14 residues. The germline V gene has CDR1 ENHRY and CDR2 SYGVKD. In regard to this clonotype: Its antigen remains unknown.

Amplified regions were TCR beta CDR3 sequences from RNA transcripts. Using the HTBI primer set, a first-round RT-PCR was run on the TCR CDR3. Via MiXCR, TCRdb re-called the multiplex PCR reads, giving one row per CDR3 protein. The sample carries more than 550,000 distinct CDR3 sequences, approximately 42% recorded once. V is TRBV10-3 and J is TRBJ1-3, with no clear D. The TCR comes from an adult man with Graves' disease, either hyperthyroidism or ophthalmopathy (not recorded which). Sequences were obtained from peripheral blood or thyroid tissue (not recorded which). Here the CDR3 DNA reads TGTGCCAGCCTTCCGACGGACTCTGGAAACACCATATATTTT. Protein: CASLPTDSGNTIYF.